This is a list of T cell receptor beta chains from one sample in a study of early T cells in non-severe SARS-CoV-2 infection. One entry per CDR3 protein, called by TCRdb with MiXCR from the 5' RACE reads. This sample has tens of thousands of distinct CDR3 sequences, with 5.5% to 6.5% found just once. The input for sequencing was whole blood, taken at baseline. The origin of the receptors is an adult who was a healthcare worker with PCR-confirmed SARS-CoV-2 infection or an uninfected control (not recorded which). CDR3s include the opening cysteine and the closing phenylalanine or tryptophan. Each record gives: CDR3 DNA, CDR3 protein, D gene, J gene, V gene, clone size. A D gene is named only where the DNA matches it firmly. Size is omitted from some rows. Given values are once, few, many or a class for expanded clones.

cdr3_nt: TGTGCCAGCAGCTCGACATTACACCTCAGGGACTCACCCCTCCACTTT
cdr3_aa: CASSSTLHLRDSPLHF
d_call: -
j_call: TRBJ1-6
v_call: TRBV7-9
clone_size: many

cdr3_nt: TGTGCCAGCAGCCAGGGGGACAGTCTTCGGCCCCAGCATTTT
cdr3_aa: CASSQGDSLRPQHF
d_call: TRBD1
j_call: TRBJ1-5
v_call: TRBV3-1
clone_size: -

cdr3_nt: TGCGCCAGCAGCCCAACAGGGTTCAATCGGCCCCAGCATTTT
cdr3_aa: CASSPTGFNRPQHF
d_call: -
j_call: TRBJ1-5
v_call: TRBV5-1
clone_size: -

cdr3_nt: TGTGCCAGCAGCGTAGGGTGGGGGGGCACAGATACGCAGTATTTT
cdr3_aa: CASSVGWGGTDTQYF
d_call: -
j_call: TRBJ2-3
v_call: TRBV9
clone_size: many

cdr3_nt: TGTGCCAGCAACGACAGGGGCCCTTCTGGGGCCAACGTCCTGACTTTC
cdr3_aa: CASNDRGPSGANVLTF
d_call: TRBD1
j_call: TRBJ2-6
v_call: TRBV6-2/TRBV6-3
clone_size: medium-sized

cdr3_nt: TGTGCCACCAGTGGGGGCCATGTAGCCAAAAACATTCAGTACTTC
cdr3_aa: CATSGGHVAKNIQYF
d_call: -
j_call: TRBJ2-4
v_call: TRBV24-1
clone_size: many

cdr3_nt: TGTGCCAGCAGCTTAGGGGACAGGGGGAAACAAGAGACCCAGTACTTC
cdr3_aa: CASSLGDRGKQETQYF
d_call: TRBD1
j_call: TRBJ2-5
v_call: TRBV7-9
clone_size: -

cdr3_nt: TGTGCCAGCAGCTTAAATCCTGCGGGCGGAGACTACGAGCAGTACTTC
cdr3_aa: CASSLNPAGGDYEQYF
d_call: -
j_call: TRBJ2-7
v_call: TRBV7-6
clone_size: many

cdr3_nt: TGTGCCAGTAGTCGGACCCTTGACACCGTCTACAATGAGCAGTTCTTC
cdr3_aa: CASSRTLDTVYNEQFF
d_call: -
j_call: TRBJ2-1
v_call: TRBV19
clone_size: many

cdr3_nt: TGTGCCAGCAGTGAAGATCTGGGACAGGGAGGGGACGAGCAGTACTTC
cdr3_aa: CASSEDLGQGGDEQYF
d_call: TRBD1
j_call: TRBJ2-7
v_call: TRBV6-1
clone_size: many

cdr3_nt: TGTGCCAGCAGTTTATGGGAAGGAGGCCAGCCCCAGCATTTT
cdr3_aa: CASSLWEGGQPQHF
d_call: -
j_call: TRBJ1-5
v_call: TRBV27
clone_size: many

cdr3_nt: TGCAGCGTTGAATTCCGACCTAGCACCGGGGAGCTGTTTTTT
cdr3_aa: CSVEFRPSTGELFF
d_call: -
j_call: TRBJ2-2
v_call: TRBV29-1
clone_size: few

cdr3_nt: TGCAGCGTGAGGGACAGGGACTATTGGGAGACCCAGTACTTC
cdr3_aa: CSVRDRDYWETQYF
d_call: TRBD1
j_call: TRBJ2-5
v_call: TRBV29-1
clone_size: few

cdr3_nt: TGTGCCAGCAGCTGGAGACAGGGGGTGAACACTGAAGCTTTCTTT
cdr3_aa: CASSWRQGVNTEAFF
d_call: TRBD1
j_call: TRBJ1-1
v_call: TRBV5-4
clone_size: many

cdr3_nt: TGCGCCAGCAGCAGAGGTCCCTACGAGCAGTACTTC
cdr3_aa: CASSRGPYEQYF
d_call: -
j_call: TRBJ2-7
v_call: TRBV4-1
clone_size: many

cdr3_nt: TGTGCCAGCAGCTTAGTGCGAGCGGGGGGGCCAAGGAATGAGCAGTTCTTC
cdr3_aa: CASSLVRAGGPRNEQFF
d_call: TRBD2
j_call: TRBJ2-1
v_call: TRBV7-2
clone_size: many

cdr3_nt: TGTGCCAGCAGCCCGGGACACCTCTACGAGCAGTACTTC
cdr3_aa: CASSPGHLYEQYF
d_call: -
j_call: TRBJ2-7
v_call: TRBV7-9
clone_size: many

cdr3_nt: TGTGCCAGCAGTGAGAAGGGGGGCTCCTACAATGAGCAGTTCTTC
cdr3_aa: CASSEKGGSYNEQFF
d_call: -
j_call: TRBJ2-1
v_call: TRBV2
clone_size: -

cdr3_nt: TGTGCCAGCAGTACAGCCACGGTCCGGGGCACAGATACGCAGTATTTT
cdr3_aa: CASSTATVRGTDTQYF
d_call: -
j_call: TRBJ2-3
v_call: TRBV28
clone_size: many

cdr3_nt: TGCAGCTCACCGGACAGCGCCAGGTTGGATACGCAGTATTTT
cdr3_aa: CSSPDSARLDTQYF
d_call: -
j_call: TRBJ2-3
v_call: TRBV20-1
clone_size: many

cdr3_nt: TGTGCCAGCAGCTTCAACACCGACAGGACCCGAGAGGGCTACACCTTC
cdr3_aa: CASSFNTDRTREGYTF
d_call: -
j_call: TRBJ1-2
v_call: TRBV9
clone_size: few

cdr3_nt: TGTGCCAGCACCCCTAGCGGGGGGTACGAGCAGTACTTC
cdr3_aa: CASTPSGGYEQYF
d_call: TRBD2
j_call: TRBJ2-7
v_call: TRBV14
clone_size: -

cdr3_nt: TGTGCCAGCAGTTTGCCGACGGCTAGCTCTGGAAACACCATATATTTT
cdr3_aa: CASSLPTASSGNTIYF
d_call: -
j_call: TRBJ1-3
v_call: TRBV28
clone_size: -

cdr3_nt: TGTGCCAGCAGCGAGGGGGACTATGGCTACACCTTC
cdr3_aa: CASSEGDYGYTF
d_call: -
j_call: TRBJ1-2
v_call: TRBV7-9
clone_size: many

cdr3_nt: TGCAGCGTTGATCCCACAGGGGGTTTCCCGGCGGAGACCCAGTACTTC
cdr3_aa: CSVDPTGGFPAETQYF
d_call: TRBD1
j_call: TRBJ2-5
v_call: TRBV29-1
clone_size: -

cdr3_nt: TGCGCCAGCAGCTTGGCCGAGAATTCACCCCTCCACTTT
cdr3_aa: CASSLAENSPLHF
d_call: -
j_call: TRBJ1-6
v_call: TRBV5-1
clone_size: few

cdr3_nt: TGTGCCAGCAGTTTAAATCAAGGGGGAGCTTTCTTT
cdr3_aa: CASSLNQGGAFF
d_call: -
j_call: TRBJ1-1
v_call: TRBV12-3/TRBV12-4
clone_size: many

cdr3_nt: TGCAGTGCTAGAGAAGGTCTGAGGACAGGGACATACGAGCAGTACTTC
cdr3_aa: CSAREGLRTGTYEQYF
d_call: TRBD1
j_call: TRBJ2-7
v_call: TRBV20-1
clone_size: few

cdr3_nt: TGTGCCACCAGCAGAGATCGGGGGACAGGGGTTGAAAAACTGTTTTTT
cdr3_aa: CATSRDRGTGVEKLFF
d_call: TRBD1
j_call: TRBJ1-4
v_call: TRBV15
clone_size: few

cdr3_nt: TGTGCCAGCAGCCAATCACTAGCGGGGGGGCGAGAGCAGTTCTTC
cdr3_aa: CASSQSLAGGREQFF
d_call: TRBD2
j_call: TRBJ2-1
v_call: TRBV14
clone_size: many

cdr3_nt: TGTGCCAGCAGCTTAGTAGTAGGGGCGTCGGACACTGAAGCTTTCTTT
cdr3_aa: CASSLVVGASDTEAFF
d_call: -
j_call: TRBJ1-1
v_call: TRBV7-9
clone_size: few

cdr3_nt: TGTGCCAGCAGCCTCTTCTCCCGGGAGCAGTACTTC
cdr3_aa: CASSLFSREQYF
d_call: -
j_call: TRBJ2-7
v_call: TRBV28
clone_size: many

cdr3_nt: TGTGCCAGCAGCGGAGTTCGTATTAATGAAAAACTGTTTTTT
cdr3_aa: CASSGVRINEKLFF
d_call: -
j_call: TRBJ1-4
v_call: TRBV6-6
clone_size: many

cdr3_nt: TGCAGCGTTGAGGTCCGGGGTCGCTTTGGCTACACCTTC
cdr3_aa: CSVEVRGRFGYTF
d_call: -
j_call: TRBJ1-2
v_call: TRBV29-1
clone_size: many

cdr3_nt: TGTGCCAGCTCTCTTTGGGGGGGTGTCCACGAGCAGTACTTC
cdr3_aa: CASSLWGGVHEQYF
d_call: TRBD2
j_call: TRBJ2-7
v_call: TRBV5-6
clone_size: many

cdr3_nt: TGTGCCAGCAGCAAGGGGGACATACCTAACACAGATACGCAGTATTTT
cdr3_aa: CASSKGDIPNTDTQYF
d_call: -
j_call: TRBJ2-3
v_call: TRBV21-1
clone_size: few

cdr3_nt: TGTGCCAGCAGCTGGGACGTACTGACAGGGTCCCATGGCTACACCTTC
cdr3_aa: CASSWDVLTGSHGYTF
d_call: TRBD1
j_call: TRBJ1-2
v_call: TRBV7-2
clone_size: many

cdr3_nt: TGCAGTGCTAGACCGGGACAGGGACATGAAAAACTGTTTTTT
cdr3_aa: CSARPGQGHEKLFF
d_call: TRBD1
j_call: TRBJ1-4
v_call: TRBV20-1
clone_size: many

cdr3_nt: TGCAGTGCTAGTTGGGCAGATACGCAGTATTTT
cdr3_aa: CSASWADTQYF
d_call: -
j_call: TRBJ2-3
v_call: TRBV20-1
clone_size: -

cdr3_nt: TGTGCCAGCAGTTACCGGGACAGGGGGGCTTCACCCCTCCACTTT
cdr3_aa: CASSYRDRGASPLHF
d_call: TRBD1
j_call: TRBJ1-6
v_call: TRBV6-6
clone_size: few

cdr3_nt: TGTGCCAGCAGCCAAACCCTGTTAGGGACAGATACGCAGTATTTT
cdr3_aa: CASSQTLLGTDTQYF
d_call: -
j_call: TRBJ2-3
v_call: TRBV6-1
clone_size: many

cdr3_nt: TGTGCCAGCACGGCGGACAGGGGGAAAACTAATGAAAAACTGTTTTTT
cdr3_aa: CASTADRGKTNEKLFF
d_call: TRBD1
j_call: TRBJ1-4
v_call: TRBV7-9
clone_size: few